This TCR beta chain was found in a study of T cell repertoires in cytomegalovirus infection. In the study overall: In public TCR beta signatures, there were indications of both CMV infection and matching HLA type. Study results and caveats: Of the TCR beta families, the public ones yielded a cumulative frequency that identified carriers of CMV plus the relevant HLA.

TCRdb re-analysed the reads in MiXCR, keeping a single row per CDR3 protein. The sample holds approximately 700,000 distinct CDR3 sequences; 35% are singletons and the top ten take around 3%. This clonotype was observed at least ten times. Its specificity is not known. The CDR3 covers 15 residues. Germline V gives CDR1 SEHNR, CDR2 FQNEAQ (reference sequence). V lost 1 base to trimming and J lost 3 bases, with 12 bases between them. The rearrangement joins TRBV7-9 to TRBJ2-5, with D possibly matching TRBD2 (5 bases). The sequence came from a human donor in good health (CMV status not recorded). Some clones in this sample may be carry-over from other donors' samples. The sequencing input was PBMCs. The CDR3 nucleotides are TGTGCCAGCAGCTTAGAAGGGCTAGCAGAAGAGACCCAGTACTTC. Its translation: CASSLEGLAEETQYF.